This paragraph covers one T cell receptor (beta chain) sequence. These data belong to a study of blood T cell repertoires in COVID-19. Across the study: Specimens from acute and convalescent COVID-19 originated in the United States, Italy and Spain.

Membership in each cohort depended on participant-reported clinical history. Between the trimmed V and J ends, which lost 0 bases and 2 bases, there was a span of 12 bases. The germline CDR1 and CDR2 sequences are SGHRS and YFSETQ. This CDR3 is built from 16 residues. Assay used: immunoSEQ multiplex PCR; TCRdb lists only in-frame clones, some missing. The top ten hold approximately 4.3% of the sample, which has just over 250,000 clones, 80% to 90% seen once. The specimen was PBMCs or T cells enriched from blood (not recorded which). The chain carries TRBV5-1 and TRBJ2-1, with D unclear. This TCR was sampled from a young man with acute COVID-19. CDR3 sequence (DNA): TGCGCCAGCAGCTTGGCCTCTACCATACCCTACAATGAGCAGTTCTTC. Its protein is CASSLASTIPYNEQFF.